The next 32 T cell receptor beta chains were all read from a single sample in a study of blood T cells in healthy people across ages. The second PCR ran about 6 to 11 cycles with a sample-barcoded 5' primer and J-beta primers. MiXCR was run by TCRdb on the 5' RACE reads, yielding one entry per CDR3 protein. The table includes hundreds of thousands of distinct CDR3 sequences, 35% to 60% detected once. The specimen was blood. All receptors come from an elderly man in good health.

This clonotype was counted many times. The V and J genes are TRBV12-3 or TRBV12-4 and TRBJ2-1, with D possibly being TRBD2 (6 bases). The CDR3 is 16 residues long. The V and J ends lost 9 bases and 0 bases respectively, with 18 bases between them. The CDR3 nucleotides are TGTGCCAGTAAAACGTACGGGAGCTTCTCCTACAATGAGCAGTTCTTC. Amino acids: CASKTYGSFSYNEQFF.

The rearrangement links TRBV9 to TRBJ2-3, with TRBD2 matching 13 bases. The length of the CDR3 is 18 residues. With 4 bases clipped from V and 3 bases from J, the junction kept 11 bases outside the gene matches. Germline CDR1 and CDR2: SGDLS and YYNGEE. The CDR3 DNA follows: TGTGCCAGCAGCCCTGGGCTGGGGACTAGCGGGATAACAGATACGCAGTATTTT. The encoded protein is CASSPGLGTSGITDTQYF.

The CDR3 loop is CASSPLSSGSFGEQFF. CDR3 bases: TGTGCCAGCAGTCCACTTTCCAGCGGGAGCTTCGGTGAGCAGTTCTTC. The genes are TRBV25-1 and TRBJ2-1; 8 nucleotides match TRBD2. Unmatched junction bases numbered 15, after V lost 5 bases and J lost 9 bases. CDR3 length: 16 amino acids. Looked up from germline, CDR1 is MGHDK and CDR2 is SYGVNS.

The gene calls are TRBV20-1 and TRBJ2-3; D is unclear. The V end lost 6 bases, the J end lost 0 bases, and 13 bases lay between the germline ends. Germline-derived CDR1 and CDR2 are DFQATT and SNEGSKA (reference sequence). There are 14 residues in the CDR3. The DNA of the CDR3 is TGCAGTGCGTCGTCTAACCCTAGCACAGATACGCAGTATTTT. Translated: CSASSNPSTDTQYF.

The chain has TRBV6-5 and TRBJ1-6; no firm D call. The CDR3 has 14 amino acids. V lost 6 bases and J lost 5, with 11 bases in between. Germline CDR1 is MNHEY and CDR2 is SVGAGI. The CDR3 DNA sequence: TGTGCCAGCAGGAAATGGACGGATAATTCACCCCTCCACTTT. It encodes CASRKWTDNSPLHF.

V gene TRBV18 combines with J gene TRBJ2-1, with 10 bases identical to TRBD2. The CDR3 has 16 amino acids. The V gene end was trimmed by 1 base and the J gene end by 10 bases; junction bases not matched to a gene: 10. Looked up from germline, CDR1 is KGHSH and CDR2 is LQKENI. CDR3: CASSPRLAGETYEQFF. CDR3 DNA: TGTGCCAGCTCACCACGCCTAGCGGGAGAGACCTACGAGCAGTTCTTC.

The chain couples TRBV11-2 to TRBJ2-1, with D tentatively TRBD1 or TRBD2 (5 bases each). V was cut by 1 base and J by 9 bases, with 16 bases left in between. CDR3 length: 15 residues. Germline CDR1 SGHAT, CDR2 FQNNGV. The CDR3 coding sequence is TGTGCCAGCAGCTTAGTTCGAGGGGCTACAGGTGAGCAGTTCTTC. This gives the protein CASSLVRGATGEQFF.

CDR3: CASIRRGEQYF. The CDR3 region has the DNA TGTGCCAGCATCCGACGGGGCGAGCAGTACTTC. J is TRBJ2-5 and V is TRBV28, with D perhaps TRBD2 (5 bases). The closer fit of TRBJ2-7 to the DNA end suggests the J call may be wrong. The CDR3 extends over 11 amino acids. Germline loops: CDR1 MDHEN, CDR2 SYDVKM.

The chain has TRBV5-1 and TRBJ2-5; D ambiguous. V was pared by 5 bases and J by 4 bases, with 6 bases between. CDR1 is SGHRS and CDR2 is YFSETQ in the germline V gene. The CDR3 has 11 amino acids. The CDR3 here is CASSKTETQYF. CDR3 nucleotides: TGCGCCAGCAGTAAGACAGAGACCCAGTACTTC.

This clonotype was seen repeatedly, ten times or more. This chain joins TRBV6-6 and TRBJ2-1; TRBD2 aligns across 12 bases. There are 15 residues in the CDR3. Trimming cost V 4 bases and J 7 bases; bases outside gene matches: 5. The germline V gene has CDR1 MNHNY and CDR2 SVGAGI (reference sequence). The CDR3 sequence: CASSSTSGGQNEQFF. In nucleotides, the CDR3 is TGTGCCAGCAGTTCAACTAGCGGGGGGCAAAATGAGCAGTTCTTC.

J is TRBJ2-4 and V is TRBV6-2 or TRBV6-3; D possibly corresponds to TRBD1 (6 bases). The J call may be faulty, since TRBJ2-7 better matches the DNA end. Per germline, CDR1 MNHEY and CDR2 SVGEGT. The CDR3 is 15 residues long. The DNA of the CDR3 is TGTGCCAGCACCCAGCCACAGGGCGTCTCCTACGAGCAGTACTTC. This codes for CASTQPQGVSYEQYF.

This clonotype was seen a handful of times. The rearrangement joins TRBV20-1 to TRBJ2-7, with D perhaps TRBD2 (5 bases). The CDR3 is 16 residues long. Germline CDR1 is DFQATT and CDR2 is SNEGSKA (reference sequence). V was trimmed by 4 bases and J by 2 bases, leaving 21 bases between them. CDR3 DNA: TGCAGTGCTACACCACGGGGTCCGGGTAGCGCCTACGAGCAGTACTTC. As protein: CSATPRGPGSAYEQYF.

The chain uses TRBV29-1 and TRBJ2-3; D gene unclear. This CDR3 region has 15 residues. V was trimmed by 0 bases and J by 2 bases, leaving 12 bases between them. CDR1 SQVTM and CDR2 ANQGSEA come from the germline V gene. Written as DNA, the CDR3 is TGCAGCGTTGAAGACGAAGAGGCCTACACAGATACGCAGTATTTT. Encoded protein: CSVEDEEAYTDTQYF.

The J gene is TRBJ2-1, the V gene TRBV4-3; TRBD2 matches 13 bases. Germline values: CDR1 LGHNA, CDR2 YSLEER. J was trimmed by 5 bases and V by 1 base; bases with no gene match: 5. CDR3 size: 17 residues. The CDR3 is CASSQGLAGGHHNEQFF. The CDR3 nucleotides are TGCGCCAGCAGCCAAGGACTAGCGGGAGGCCATCACAATGAGCAGTTCTTC.

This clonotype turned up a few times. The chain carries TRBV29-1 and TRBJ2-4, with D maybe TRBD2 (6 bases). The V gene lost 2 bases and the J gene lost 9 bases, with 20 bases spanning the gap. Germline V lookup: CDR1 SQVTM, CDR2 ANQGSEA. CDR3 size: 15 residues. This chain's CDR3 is CSVELFGEEGSIQYF. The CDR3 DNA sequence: TGCAGCGTTGAACTCTTCGGGGAGGAAGGTAGCATTCAGTACTTC.

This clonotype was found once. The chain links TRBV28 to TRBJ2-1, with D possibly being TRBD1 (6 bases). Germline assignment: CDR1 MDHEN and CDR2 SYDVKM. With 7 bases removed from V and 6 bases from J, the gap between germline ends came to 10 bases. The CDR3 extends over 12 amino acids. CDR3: CASTGQTNEQFF. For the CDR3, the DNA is TGTGCCAGCACCGGACAGACCAATGAGCAGTTCTTC.

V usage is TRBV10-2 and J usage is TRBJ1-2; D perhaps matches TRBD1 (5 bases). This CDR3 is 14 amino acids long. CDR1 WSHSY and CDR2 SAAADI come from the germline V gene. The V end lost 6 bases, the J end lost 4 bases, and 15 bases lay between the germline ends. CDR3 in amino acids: CASRMTGTAYGYTF. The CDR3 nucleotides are TGCGCCAGCAGGATGACCGGGACGGCCTATGGCTACACCTTC.

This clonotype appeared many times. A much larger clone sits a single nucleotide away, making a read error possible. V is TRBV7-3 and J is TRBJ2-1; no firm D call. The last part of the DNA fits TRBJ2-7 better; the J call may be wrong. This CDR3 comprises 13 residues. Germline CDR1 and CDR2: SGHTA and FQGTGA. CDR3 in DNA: TGTGCCAGCAGCGAGCTGCCCTACAATGAGCAGTACTTC. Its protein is CASSELPYNEQYF.

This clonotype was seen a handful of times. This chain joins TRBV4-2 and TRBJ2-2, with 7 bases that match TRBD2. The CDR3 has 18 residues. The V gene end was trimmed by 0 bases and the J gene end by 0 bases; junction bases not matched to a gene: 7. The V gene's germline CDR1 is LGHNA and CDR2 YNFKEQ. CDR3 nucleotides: TGTGCCAGCAGCCAAGATGGCGGCCTAGCGGCGAACACCGGGGAGCTGTTTTTT. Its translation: CASSQDGGLAANTGELFF.

DNA for the CDR3: TGCAGTGCTAGCCTCGGCCATAAAGATCAGCCCCAGCATTTT. Residues: CSASLGHKDQPQHF. This chain joins TRBV20-1 and TRBJ1-5; D unclear. V dropped 3 bases and J dropped 5 bases, with 14 bases sitting between them. There are 14 residues in the CDR3. Germline values: CDR1 DFQATT, CDR2 SNEGSKA (reference sequence).

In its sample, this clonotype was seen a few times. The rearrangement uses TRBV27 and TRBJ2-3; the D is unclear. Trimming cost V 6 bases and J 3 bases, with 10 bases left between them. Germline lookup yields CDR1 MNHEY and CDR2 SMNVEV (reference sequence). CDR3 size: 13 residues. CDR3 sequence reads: CASRTHQTDTQYF. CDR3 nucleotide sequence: TGTGCCAGCAGGACCCACCAGACAGATACGCAGTATTTT.

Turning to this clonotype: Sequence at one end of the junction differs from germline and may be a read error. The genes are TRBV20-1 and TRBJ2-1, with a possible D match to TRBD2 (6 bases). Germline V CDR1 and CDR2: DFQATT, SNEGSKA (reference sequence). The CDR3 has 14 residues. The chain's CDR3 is CSASFGQVGGSQFF. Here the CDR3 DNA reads TGTAGTGCTAGTTTTGGGCAGGTGGGAGGATCCCAGTTCTTC.

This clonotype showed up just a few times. The CDR3 loop reads CASSLTSGGEQFF. The CDR3, as DNA: TGTGCCAGCAGCTTAACTAGCGGGGGGGAGCAGTTCTTC. The chain combines TRBV7-2 with TRBJ2-1; TRBD2 aligns across 12 bases. J gave up 10 bases and V 2 bases, and 0 bases lay outside the gene matches. Germline CDR1 and CDR2: SGHTA and FQGNSA. This CDR3 is 13 amino acids long.

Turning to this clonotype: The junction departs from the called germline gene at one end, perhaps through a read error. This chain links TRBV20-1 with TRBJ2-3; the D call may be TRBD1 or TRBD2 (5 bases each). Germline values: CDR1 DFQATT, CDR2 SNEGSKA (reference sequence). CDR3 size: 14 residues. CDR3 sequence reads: CSNQWEFGTGTQYF. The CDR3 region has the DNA TGCAGTAACCAATGGGAGTTTGGCACAGGTACGCAGTATTTT.

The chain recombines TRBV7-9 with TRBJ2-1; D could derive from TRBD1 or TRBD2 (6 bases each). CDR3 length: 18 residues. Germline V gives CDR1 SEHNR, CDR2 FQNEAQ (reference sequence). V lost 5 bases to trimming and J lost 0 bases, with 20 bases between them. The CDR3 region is CASSRGGRGSRSYNEQFF. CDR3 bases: TGTGCCAGCAGCAGAGGGGGGCGCGGTTCCCGCTCCTACAATGAGCAGTTCTTC.

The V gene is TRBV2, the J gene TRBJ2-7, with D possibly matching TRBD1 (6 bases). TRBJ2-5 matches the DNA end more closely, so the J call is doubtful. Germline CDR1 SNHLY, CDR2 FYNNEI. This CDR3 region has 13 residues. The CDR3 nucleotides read TGTGCCAGCAGTGAACAGGGGATGCAGACCCAGTACTTC. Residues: CASSEQGMQTQYF.

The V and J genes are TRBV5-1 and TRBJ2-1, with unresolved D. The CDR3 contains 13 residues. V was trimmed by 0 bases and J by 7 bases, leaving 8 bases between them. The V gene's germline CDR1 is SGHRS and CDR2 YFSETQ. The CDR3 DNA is TGCGCCAGCAGCTTGGCCGCCGCTAATGAGCAGTTCTTC. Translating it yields CASSLAAANEQFF.

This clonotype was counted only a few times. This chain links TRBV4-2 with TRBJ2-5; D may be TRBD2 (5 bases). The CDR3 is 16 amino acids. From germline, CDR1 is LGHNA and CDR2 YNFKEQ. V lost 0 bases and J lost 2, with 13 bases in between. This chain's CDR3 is CASSQDLTGKQETQYF. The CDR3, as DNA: TGTGCCAGCAGCCAAGATCTTACGGGGAAGCAAGAGACCCAGTACTTC.

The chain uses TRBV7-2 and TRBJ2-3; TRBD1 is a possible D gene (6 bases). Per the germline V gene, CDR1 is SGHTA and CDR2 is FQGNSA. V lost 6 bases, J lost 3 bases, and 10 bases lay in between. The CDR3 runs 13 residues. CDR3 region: CASSRQVTDTQYF. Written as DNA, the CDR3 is TGTGCCAGCAGTCGACAGGTTACAGATACGCAGTATTTT.

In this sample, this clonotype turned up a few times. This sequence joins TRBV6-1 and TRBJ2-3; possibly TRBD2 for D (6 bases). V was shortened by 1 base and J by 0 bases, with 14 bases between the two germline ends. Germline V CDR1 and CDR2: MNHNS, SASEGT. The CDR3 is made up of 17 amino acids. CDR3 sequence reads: CASSEELAQLSTDTQYF. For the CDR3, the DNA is TGTGCCAGCAGTGAAGAACTAGCCCAGCTTAGCACAGATACGCAGTATTTT.

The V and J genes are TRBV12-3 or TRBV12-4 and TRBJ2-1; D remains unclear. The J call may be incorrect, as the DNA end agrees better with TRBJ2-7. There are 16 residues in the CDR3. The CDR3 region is CASSRSQFFSYNEQYF. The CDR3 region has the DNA TGTGCCAGCAGCCGCTCGCAGTTCTTCTCCTACAATGAGCAGTACTTC.

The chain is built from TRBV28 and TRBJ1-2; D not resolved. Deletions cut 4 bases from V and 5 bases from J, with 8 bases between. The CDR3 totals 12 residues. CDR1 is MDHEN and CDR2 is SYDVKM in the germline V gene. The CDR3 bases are TGTGCCAGCAGTTCCGAGCCGTATGGCTACACCTTC. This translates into CASSSEPYGYTF.